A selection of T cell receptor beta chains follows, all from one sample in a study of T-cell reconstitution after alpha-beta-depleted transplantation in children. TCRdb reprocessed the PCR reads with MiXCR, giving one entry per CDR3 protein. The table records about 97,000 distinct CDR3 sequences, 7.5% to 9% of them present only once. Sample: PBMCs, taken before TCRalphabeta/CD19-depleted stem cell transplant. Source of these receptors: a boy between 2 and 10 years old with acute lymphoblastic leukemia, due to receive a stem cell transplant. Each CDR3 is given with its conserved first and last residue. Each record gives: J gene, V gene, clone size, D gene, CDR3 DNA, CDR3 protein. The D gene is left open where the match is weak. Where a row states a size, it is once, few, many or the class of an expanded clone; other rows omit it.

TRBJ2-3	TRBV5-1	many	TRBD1	TGCGCCAGCAGGCGAAACACAGGGGGATCAGGGGATACGCAGTATTTT	CASRRNTGGSGDTQYF
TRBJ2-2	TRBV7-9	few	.	TGTGCCAGCAGCTTAGTATCTGGGGCTGTCGGGGAGCTGTTTTTT	CASSLVSGAVGELFF
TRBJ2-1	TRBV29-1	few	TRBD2	TGCAGCGTTGAATTAGCGGGGGGCTCCTACAATGAGCAGTTCTTC	CSVELAGGSYNEQFF
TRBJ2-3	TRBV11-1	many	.	TGTGCCAGCAGGATCCGGGGGGCCTGGACAGATACGCAGTATTTT	CASRIRGAWTDTQYF
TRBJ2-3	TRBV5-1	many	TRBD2	TGCGCCAGCAAAGGCGGTAGCGGGGGCGATACGCAGTATTTT	CASKGGSGGDTQYF
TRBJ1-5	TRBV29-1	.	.	TGCAGCGTTGTGACGGGGGCTGGCAATCAGCCCCAGCATTTT	CSVVTGAGNQPQHF
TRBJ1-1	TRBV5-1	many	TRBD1	TGCGCCAGCAGCTTGGACTACAGGGGAGGGACTGAAGCTTTCTTT	CASSLDYRGGTEAFF
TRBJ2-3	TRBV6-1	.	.	TGTGCCAGCTGCCTCGGGACACCTCTCGGGCTAAGCACAGATACGCAGTATTTT	CASCLGTPLGLSTDTQYF
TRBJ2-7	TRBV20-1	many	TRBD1	TGCAGTGCTCCTACAGGGGAAATCTACGAGCAGTACTTC	CSAPTGEIYEQYF
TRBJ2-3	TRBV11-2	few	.	TGTGCCAGCAGCGCACGGACGGATGGCACAGATACGCAGTATTTT	CASSARTDGTDTQYF
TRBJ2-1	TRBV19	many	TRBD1	TGTGCCAGTAGTATAAAGAGGACAGGACTTCAGTTCTTC	CASSIKRTGLQFF
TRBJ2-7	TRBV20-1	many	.	TGCAGTGCTAGAGAGCCCTCTAGCTCCTACGAGCAGTACTTC	CSAREPSSSYEQYF